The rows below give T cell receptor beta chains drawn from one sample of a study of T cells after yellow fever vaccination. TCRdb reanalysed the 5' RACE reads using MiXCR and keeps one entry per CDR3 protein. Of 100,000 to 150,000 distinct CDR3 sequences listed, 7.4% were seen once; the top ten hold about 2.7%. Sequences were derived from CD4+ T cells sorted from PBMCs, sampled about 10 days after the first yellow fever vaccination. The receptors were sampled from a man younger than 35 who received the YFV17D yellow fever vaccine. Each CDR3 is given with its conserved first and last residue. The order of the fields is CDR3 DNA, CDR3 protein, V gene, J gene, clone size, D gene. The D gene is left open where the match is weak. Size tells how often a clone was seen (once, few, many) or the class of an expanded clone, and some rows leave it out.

DNA: TGTGCCAGCAGCCGGGCGAACCAAGCTTATACGGATGGCTACACCTTC; CDR3: CASSRANQAYTDGYTF; V: TRBV3-1; J: TRBJ1-2; size: many; D: NA
DNA: TGTGCCAGCAGCCTCCGACTAGCGGGGGGGCCTGCAGATACGCAGTATTTT; CDR3: CASSLRLAGGPADTQYF; V: TRBV7-9; J: TRBJ2-3; size: many; D: TRBD2
DNA: TGCAGTGCTTCCCTCCCTAGCGGGGGGGGCACAGATACGCAGTATTTT; CDR3: CSASLPSGGGTDTQYF; V: TRBV20-1; J: TRBJ2-3; size: many; D: TRBD2
DNA: TGTGGCTCCGGGACTAGCGGGGGAGATACGCAGTATTTT; CDR3: CGSGTSGGDTQYF; V: TRBV12-3/TRBV12-4; J: TRBJ2-3; size: many; D: TRBD2
DNA: TGCAGTGCTAGTGAACAGGGACCTGTCCTAGGTACGCAGTATTTT; CDR3: CSASEQGPVLGTQYF; V: TRBV20-1; J: TRBJ2-3; size: NA; D: NA
DNA: TGTGCCAGCAGCTCCTTTCGTGGGGTGGGGGTACAAGAGACCCAGTACTTC; CDR3: CASSSFRGVGVQETQYF; V: TRBV11-2; J: TRBJ2-5; size: few; D: NA
DNA: TGTGCCAGCAGCTTACGGGTCGGAGCGATCACCGGGGAGCTGTTTTTT; CDR3: CASSLRVGAITGELFF; V: TRBV11-2; J: TRBJ2-2; size: NA; D: NA
DNA: TGCGCCAGCAGCTTCTTGGGAGGGGGCGACACTGAAGCTTTCTTT; CDR3: CASSFLGGGDTEAFF; V: TRBV5-1; J: TRBJ1-1; size: few; D: TRBD1
DNA: TGTGCCAGCAGTGGCCCAGCGGGGCGAGGAGGCAATCAGCCCCAGCATTTT; CDR3: CASSGPAGRGGNQPQHF; V: TRBV27; J: TRBJ1-5; size: many; D: NA
DNA: TGCGCCAGCAGCTTGGTGGGGGAATCTGGAAACACCATATATTTT; CDR3: CASSLVGESGNTIYF; V: TRBV5-1; J: TRBJ1-3; size: many; D: NA
DNA: TGCGCCAGCAGCCAAGAAGGAGGACGGGTGTTGGGGCATGGGGCCTATGGCTACACCTTC; CDR3: CASSQEGGRVLGHGAYGYTF; V: TRBV4-3; J: TRBJ1-2; size: NA; D: NA